Listed here are 19 T cell receptor beta chains from one sample, sequenced in a study of T cell responses to AZD1222 COVID-19 vaccine. Sequencing was performed with immunoSEQ multiplex PCR; in TCRdb, only in-frame clones are kept and a portion is missing. The table has around 130,000 clones, 94% seen once. Material: peripheral blood, obtained on day 0 of AZD1222 vaccination. Receptor source: an adult in good health.

This clone was recorded a few times. The chain joins TRBV18 to TRBJ2-3; D possibly corresponds to TRBD1 (5 bases). This CDR3 contains 15 residues. With 4 bases removed from V and 2 bases from J, the gap between germline ends came to 13 bases. Looked up from germline, CDR1 is KGHSH and CDR2 is LQKENI. This CDR3 reads CASSRGAGLTDTQYF. In DNA, the CDR3 is TGTGCCAGCTCACGTGGGGCAGGGCTCACAGATACGCAGTATTTT.

This chain uses TRBV3-1 (or the pseudogene TRBV3-2) with TRBJ2-3, with 13 bases fitting TRBD2. V dropped 4 bases and J dropped 4; count of bases not matched to a gene: 14. CDR3 size: 19 residues. Germline assignment: CDR1 LGHDT and CDR2 YNNKEL (reference sequence). CDR3 sequence reads: CASSLTGTSGTGGPDTQYF. For the CDR3, the DNA is TGTGCCAGCAGCCTAACCGGGACTAGCGGGACCGGTGGGCCAGATACGCAGTATTTT.

The J gene is TRBJ1-2, the V gene TRBV19; D is possibly TRBD1 (5 bases). CDR1 and CDR2 (germline): LNHDA, SQIVND (reference sequence). The CDR3 is 15 amino acids. Trimming stripped 5 bases from V and 4 bases from J, with 17 bases between. The CDR3 loop reads CASSDGTPAVYGYTF. The CDR3 region has the DNA TGTGCCAGTAGTGACGGGACTCCGGCGGTCTATGGCTACACCTTC.

The rearrangement links TRBV7-8 to TRBJ2-7; possibly TRBD2 for D (6 bases). The CDR3 spans 16 residues. Germline CDR1 reads SGHVS; CDR2 reads FQNEAQ. V lost 2 bases to trimming and J lost 2 bases, with 16 bases between them. The CDR3 DNA reads as TGTGCCAGCAGCTTAACGACGACTAGAAAAACCTACGAGCAGTACTTC. Amino acid sequence: CASSLTTTRKTYEQYF.

The CDR3 bases are TGTGCCAGCAGCAAAGGACTTGCCCCGGATACGCAGTATTTT. Protein sequence: CASSKGLAPDTQYF. The chain has TRBV14 and TRBJ2-3; weak D call: TRBD2 (5 bases). V lost 5 bases to trimming and J lost 6 bases, with 15 bases between them. Germline CDR1 is SGHDN and CDR2 is FVKESK. The CDR3 is 14 residues long. The entire variable domain, with the rest obtained from reference TRBV14 and TRBJ2-3, is as follows: EAGVTQFPSHSVIEKGQTVTLRCDPISGHDNLYWYRRVMGKEIKFLLHFVKESKQDESGMPNNRFLAERTGGTYSTLKVQPAELEDSGVYFCASSKGLAPDTQYFGPGTRLTVL.

The chain combines TRBV30 with TRBJ1-1, with D perhaps TRBD1 (5 bases). This CDR3 comprises 16 residues. In germline, CDR1 is GTSNPN, CDR2 SVGIG (reference sequence). Trimming removed 0 bases at V and 1 base at J, with 15 bases between. The CDR3 is CAWSVGGARGNTEAFF. In DNA, the CDR3 is TGTGCCTGGAGTGTGGGTGGGGCCCGAGGGAACACTGAAGCTTTCTTT.

This chain uses TRBV6-5 with TRBJ1-4; weak D call: TRBD1 (6 bases). The CDR3 runs to 14 residues. V lost 7 bases to trimming and J lost 4 bases, with 13 bases between them. Germline-derived CDR1 and CDR2 are MNHEY and SVGAGI. The CDR3 reads CASKQQGGNEKLFF. The CDR3 DNA follows: TGTGCCAGCAAACAACAGGGAGGTAATGAAAAACTGTTTTTT.

This chain joins TRBV6-2 or TRBV6-3 and TRBJ2-1; 8 nucleotides match TRBD2. The germline V gene has CDR1 MNHEY and CDR2 SVGEGT. This CDR3 comprises 15 residues. J was trimmed by 3 bases and V by 6 bases; bases with no gene match: 7. The CDR3 region has the DNA TGTGCCAGCAGCCAAACTAGCGGTCACTACAATGAGCAGTTCTTC. Its protein product is CASSQTSGHYNEQFF.

In its sample, this clone was seen once. This chain uses TRBV5-1 with TRBJ2-2; D gene unclear. Trimming cost V 0 bases and J 3 bases, with 6 bases left between them. The CDR3 sequence is 14 residues long. Germline V gene lookup returns CDR1 SGHRS and CDR2 YFSETQ. CDR3 nucleotides: TGCGCCAGCAGCTTGGGGCAGTACACCGGGGAGCTGTTTTTT. This codes for CASSLGQYTGELFF.

The genes are TRBV27 and TRBJ1-2; D is undetermined. V lost 6 bases and J lost 8, with 16 bases in between. This CDR3 comprises 13 residues. In germline, CDR1 is MNHEY, CDR2 SMNVEV (reference sequence). CDR3 nucleotides: TGTGCCAGCAGCCCCTCAAGAGGGTTCGGCTACACCTTC. It codes for CASSPSRGFGYTF.

This chain joins TRBV11-2 and TRBJ2-7; TRBD2 is a possible D gene (5 bases). Per the germline V gene, CDR1 is SGHAT and CDR2 is FQNNGV. V lost 0 bases and J 5 bases, leaving 26 bases between the germline ends. This CDR3 region has 19 residues. CDR3: CASSLDSAPTHPRVNEQYF. The CDR3 nucleotides are TGTGCCAGCAGCTTAGATAGCGCCCCAACGCATCCCCGGGTCAACGAGCAGTACTTC.

V usage is TRBV29-1 and J usage is TRBJ1-1; unclear D gene. The CDR3 covers 11 residues. V was trimmed by 1 base and J by 11 bases, leaving 11 bases between them. The germline gives CDR1 SQVTM, CDR2 ANQGSEA. The CDR3 sequence: CSVEGGIGAFF. CDR3 DNA: TGCAGCGTTGAAGGAGGAATTGGGGCTTTCTTT.

This chain uses TRBV6-2 or TRBV6-3 with TRBJ1-2; 10 bases line up with TRBD1. V shed 4 bases and J 6 bases; nucleotides not matched to a gene: 8. Germline V gene sequence: CDR1 MNHEY, CDR2 SVGEGT. The CDR3 totals 15 residues. CDR3 DNA: TGTGCCAGCAGTTCGACCCGGACAGGGGGTAATGGCTACACCTTC. Amino acid sequence: CASSSTRTGGNGYTF.

This chain joins TRBV7-2 and TRBJ2-5, with D perhaps assigned TRBD1 or TRBD2 (5 bases each). Trimming left V 4 bases short and J 8 bases short, with 23 bases between. Per germline, CDR1 SGHTA and CDR2 FQGNSA. The CDR3 spans 16 residues. CDR3 bases: TGTGCCAGCAGCTCAGGCCCCGGTGGGGGAGTTAATACCCAGTACTTC. Protein product: CASSSGPGGGVNTQYF.

The rearrangement joins TRBV10-3 to TRBJ1-2; 8 nucleotides line up with TRBD1. The CDR3 runs 15 residues. CDR1 and CDR2 (germline): ENHRY, SYGVKD. After removal of 0 bases from V and 8 bases from J, the junction contained 8 bases not matched to a gene. CDR3 sequence: CAISESVQGARGYTF. The CDR3, as DNA: TGTGCCATCAGTGAGTCGGTTCAGGGGGCAAGGGGCTACACCTTC.

This chain uses TRBV19 with TRBJ2-6; D gene ambiguous. From germline, CDR1 is LNHDA and CDR2 SQIVND (reference sequence). This CDR3 comprises 15 residues. With 2 bases removed from V and 0 bases from J, the gap between germline ends came to 5 bases. CDR3 nucleotide sequence: TGTGCCAGTAGTATAAGGCCCTCTGGGGCCAACGTCCTGACTTTC. It encodes CASSIRPSGANVLTF.

The rearrangement uses TRBV13 and TRBJ2-1; D ambiguous. Trimming removed 2 bases at V and 8 bases at J, with 7 bases between. Germline CDR1 PRHDT, CDR2 FYEKMQ (reference sequence). This CDR3 is built from 12 residues. CDR3 sequence: CASSLLYDEQFF. The CDR3 DNA reads TGTGCCAGCAGCTTATTGTACGATGAGCAGTTCTTC. The full variable domain, rest sourced from reference TRBV13 and TRBJ2-1, is AAGVIQSPRHLIKEKRETATLKCYPIPRHDTVYWYQQGPGQDPQFLISFYEKMQSDKGSIPDRFSAQQFSDYHSELNMSSLELGDSALYFCASSLLYDEQFFGPGTRLTVL.

The rearrangement uses TRBV2 and TRBJ1-6; D may be TRBD1 (5 bases). Trimming removed 3 bases from V and 3 bases from J, with 12 bases in between. The germline V gene encodes CDR1 SNHLY and CDR2 FYNNEI. The CDR3 spans 16 residues. CDR3 sequence (DNA): TGTGCCAGCAGTGACTCGGGGGTGGACTATAATTCACCCCTCCACTTT. Translated, it gives CASSDSGVDYNSPLHF.

The chain is built from TRBV30 and TRBJ2-5; no definite D call. The CDR3 runs 8 residues. Trimming took off 7 bases at V and 5 bases at J, with 2 bases between the two ends. Germline values: CDR1 GTSNPN, CDR2 SVGIG (reference sequence). In nucleotides, the CDR3 is TGTGCCTTGGAGACCCAGTACTTC. Protein product: CALETQYF. Looking up the rest from reference TRBV30 and TRBJ2-5 gives the full variable domain: SQTIHQWPATLVQPVGSPLSLECTVEGTSNPNLYWYRQAAGRGLQLLFYSVGIGQISSEVPQNLSASRPQDRQFILSSKKLLLSDSGFYLCALETQYFGPGTRLLVL.